This TCR beta chain was sequenced during a study of blood T cell repertoires in COVID-19. Across the study: The United States, Italy and Spain were the sources of the acute and convalescent COVID-19 samples. PBMCs, B-cell-depleted T cells, or T cells provided the cDNA or gDNA that made up the material.

As handled by the study authors: From reference gene primer amplification, estimates of nucleated cell counts were derived. The data were produced by immunoSEQ multiplex PCR, yet TCRdb's version contains in-frame clones alone and is incomplete. From that table come the V and J calls and clone size; the DNA was used to work out D and trimming. This table holds just over 650,000 clones, 80% to 90% found once. The CDR3 totals 14 residues. Germline loops: CDR1 SGHNT, CDR2 YYREEE (reference sequence). V shed 2 bases and J shed 5 bases, with 11 bases lying between them. This TCR came from a young woman with acute or convalescent COVID-19. The material sequenced was peripheral blood. This chain links TRBV5-4 with TRBJ2-1; D may be TRBD1 (5 bases). This CDR3 reads CASSFRGRDNEQFF. CDR3 nucleotides: TGTGCCAGCAGCTTTCGTGGCAGGGACAATGAGCAGTTCTTC.